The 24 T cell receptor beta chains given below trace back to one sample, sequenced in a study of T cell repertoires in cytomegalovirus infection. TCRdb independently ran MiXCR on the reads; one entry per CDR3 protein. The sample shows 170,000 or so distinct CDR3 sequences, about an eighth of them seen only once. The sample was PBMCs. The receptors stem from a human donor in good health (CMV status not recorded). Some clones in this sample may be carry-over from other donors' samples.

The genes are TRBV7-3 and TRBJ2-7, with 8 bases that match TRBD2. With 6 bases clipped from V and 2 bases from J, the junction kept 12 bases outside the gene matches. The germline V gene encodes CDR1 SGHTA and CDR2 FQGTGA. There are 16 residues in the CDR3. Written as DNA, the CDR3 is TGTGCCAGCAGTCCAGGAGTGGGGACTAGGGCCTACGAGCAGTACTTC. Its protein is CASSPGVGTRAYEQYF.

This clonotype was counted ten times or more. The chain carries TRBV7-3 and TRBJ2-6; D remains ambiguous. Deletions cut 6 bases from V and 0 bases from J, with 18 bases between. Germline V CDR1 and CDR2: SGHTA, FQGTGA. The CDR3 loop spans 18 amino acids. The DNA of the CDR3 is TGTGCCAGCAGTTTCGGGCCTAACCCAATCTCTGGGGCCAACGTCCTGACTTTC. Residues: CASSFGPNPISGANVLTF.

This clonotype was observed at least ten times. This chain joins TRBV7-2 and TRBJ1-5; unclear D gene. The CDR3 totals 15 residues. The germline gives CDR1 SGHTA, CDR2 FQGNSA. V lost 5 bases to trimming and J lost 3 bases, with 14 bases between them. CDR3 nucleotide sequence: TGTGCCAGCAGCCCCGCTAGCCTTAACAATCAGCCCCAGCATTTT. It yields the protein CASSPASLNNQPQHF.

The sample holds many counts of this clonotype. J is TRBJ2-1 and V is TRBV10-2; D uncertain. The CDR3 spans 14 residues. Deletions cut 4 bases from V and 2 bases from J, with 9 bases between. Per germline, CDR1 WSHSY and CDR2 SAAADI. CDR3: CASSASPAYNEQFF. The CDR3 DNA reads TGCGCCAGCAGTGCATCACCGGCCTACAATGAGCAGTTCTTC.

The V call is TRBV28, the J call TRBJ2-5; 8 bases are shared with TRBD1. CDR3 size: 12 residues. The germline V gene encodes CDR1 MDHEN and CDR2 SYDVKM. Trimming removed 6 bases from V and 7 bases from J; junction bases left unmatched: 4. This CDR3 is CASSRDRTTQYF. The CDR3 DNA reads TGTGCCAGCAGCCGGGACAGGACGACCCAGTACTTC.

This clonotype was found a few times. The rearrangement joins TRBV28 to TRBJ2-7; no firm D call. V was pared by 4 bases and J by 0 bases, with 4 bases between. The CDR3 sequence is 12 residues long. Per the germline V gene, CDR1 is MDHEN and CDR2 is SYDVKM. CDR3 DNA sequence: TGTGCCAGCAGTTCGGCCTCCTACGAGCAGTACTTC. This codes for CASSSASYEQYF.

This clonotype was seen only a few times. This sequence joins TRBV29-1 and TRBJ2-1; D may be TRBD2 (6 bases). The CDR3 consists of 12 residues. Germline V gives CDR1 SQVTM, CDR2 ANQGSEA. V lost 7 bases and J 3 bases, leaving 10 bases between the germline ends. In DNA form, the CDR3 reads TGCAGCGGACTAGATAACTACAATGAGCAGTTCTTC. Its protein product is CSGLDNYNEQFF.

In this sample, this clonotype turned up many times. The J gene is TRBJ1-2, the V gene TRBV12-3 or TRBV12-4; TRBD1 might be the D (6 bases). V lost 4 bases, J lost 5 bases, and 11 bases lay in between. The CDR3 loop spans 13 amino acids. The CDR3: CASSSDRTYGYTF. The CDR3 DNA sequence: TGTGCCAGCAGTTCCGACAGGACATATGGCTACACCTTC.

In DNA, the CDR3 is TGTGCCAGCAGCCAAGAGGGGATATCCACAGATACGCAGTATTTT. Amino acid sequence: CASSQEGISTDTQYF. The chain combines TRBV14 with TRBJ2-3; D unresolved. The CDR3 is made up of 15 amino acids. The V gene lost 0 bases and the J gene lost 2 bases, with 9 bases spanning the gap. CDR1 and CDR2 (germline): SGHDN, FVKESK.

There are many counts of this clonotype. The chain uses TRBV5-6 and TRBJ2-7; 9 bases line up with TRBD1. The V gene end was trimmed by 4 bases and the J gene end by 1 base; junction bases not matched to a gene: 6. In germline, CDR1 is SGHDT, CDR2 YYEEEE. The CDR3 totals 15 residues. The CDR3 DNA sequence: TGTGCCAGCAGCACAGGGACAGGGCGGTCCTACGAGCAGTACTTC. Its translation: CASSTGTGRSYEQYF.

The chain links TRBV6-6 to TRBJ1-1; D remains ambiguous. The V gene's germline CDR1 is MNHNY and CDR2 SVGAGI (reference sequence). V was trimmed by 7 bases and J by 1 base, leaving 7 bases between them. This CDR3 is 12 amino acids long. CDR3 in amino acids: CASTVGNTEAFF. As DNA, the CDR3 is TGTGCCAGCACTGTAGGGAACACTGAAGCTTTCTTT.

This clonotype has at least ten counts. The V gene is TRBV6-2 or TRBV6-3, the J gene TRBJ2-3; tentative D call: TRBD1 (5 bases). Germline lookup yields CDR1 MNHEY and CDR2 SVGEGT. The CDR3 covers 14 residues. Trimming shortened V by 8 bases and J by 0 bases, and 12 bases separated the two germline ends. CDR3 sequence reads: CASGIAGSTDTQYF. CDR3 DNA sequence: TGTGCCAGCGGGATAGCAGGGAGCACAGATACGCAGTATTTT.

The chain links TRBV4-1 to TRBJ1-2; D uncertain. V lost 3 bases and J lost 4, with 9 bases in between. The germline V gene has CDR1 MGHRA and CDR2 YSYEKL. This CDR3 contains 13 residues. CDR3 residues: CASSHDGPYGYTF. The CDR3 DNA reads TGCGCCAGCAGCCATGACGGACCCTATGGCTACACCTTC.

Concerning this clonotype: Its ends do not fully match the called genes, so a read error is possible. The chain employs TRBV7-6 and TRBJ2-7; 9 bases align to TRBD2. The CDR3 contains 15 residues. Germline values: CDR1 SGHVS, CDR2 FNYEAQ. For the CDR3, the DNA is TGTGCTAGCAGCCCCTGGACTAGCGTCTCCTACGAGCAGTACTTC. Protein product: CASSPWTSVSYEQYF.

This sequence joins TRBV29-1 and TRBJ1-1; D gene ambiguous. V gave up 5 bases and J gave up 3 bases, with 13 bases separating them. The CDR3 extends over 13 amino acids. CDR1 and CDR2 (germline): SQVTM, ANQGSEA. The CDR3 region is CSVRPLMDTEAFF. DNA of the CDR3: TGCAGCGTTAGGCCTCTTATGGACACTGAAGCTTTCTTT.

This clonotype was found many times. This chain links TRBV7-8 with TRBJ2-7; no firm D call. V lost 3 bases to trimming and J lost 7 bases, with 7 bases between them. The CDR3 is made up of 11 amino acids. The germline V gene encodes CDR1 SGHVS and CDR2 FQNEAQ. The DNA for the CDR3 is TGTGCCAGCAGCTTCCAAAATGAGCAGTACTTC. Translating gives CASSFQNEQYF.

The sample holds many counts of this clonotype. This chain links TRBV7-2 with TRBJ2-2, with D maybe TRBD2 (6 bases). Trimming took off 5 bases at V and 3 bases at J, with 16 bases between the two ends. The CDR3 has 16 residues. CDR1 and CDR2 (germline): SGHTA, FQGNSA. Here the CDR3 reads CASSQGSGRYTGELFF. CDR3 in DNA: TGTGCCAGCAGCCAAGGGTCGGGGAGGTACACCGGGGAGCTGTTTTTT.

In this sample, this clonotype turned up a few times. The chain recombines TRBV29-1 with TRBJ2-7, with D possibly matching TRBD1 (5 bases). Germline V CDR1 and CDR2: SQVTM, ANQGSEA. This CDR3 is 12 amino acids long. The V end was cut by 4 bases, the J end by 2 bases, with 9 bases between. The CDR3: CSVGGTTYEQYF. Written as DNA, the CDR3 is TGCAGCGTTGGGGGCACGACCTACGAGCAGTACTTC.

DNA of the CDR3: TGCGCCAGCATTCCCTATGAGACCGAACCTGGGGCCAACGTCCTGACTTTC. It encodes CASIPYETEPGANVLTF. The V gene is TRBV4-1, the J gene TRBJ2-6, with D hard to call. Deletions cut 7 bases from V and 2 bases from J, with 18 bases between. There are 17 residues in the CDR3. The germline gives CDR1 MGHRA, CDR2 YSYEKL.

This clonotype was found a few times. The CDR3 protein is CSARGLLDGKGYDYNEQFF. As DNA, the CDR3 is TGCAGTGCTCGGGGACTATTAGATGGGAAGGGATATGACTACAATGAGCAGTTCTTC. This chain links TRBV20-1 with TRBJ2-1; 7 nucleotides line up with TRBD2. The ends lost 5 bases at V and 3 bases at J; junction bases unmatched: 22. CDR3 length: 19 residues. From germline, CDR1 is DFQATT and CDR2 SNEGSKA (reference sequence).

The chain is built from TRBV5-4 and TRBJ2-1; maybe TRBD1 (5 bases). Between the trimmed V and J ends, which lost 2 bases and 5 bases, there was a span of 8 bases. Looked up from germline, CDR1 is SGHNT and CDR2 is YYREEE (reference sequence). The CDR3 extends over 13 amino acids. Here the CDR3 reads CASSFQTDNEQFF. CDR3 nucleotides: TGTGCCAGCAGCTTTCAGACAGACAATGAGCAGTTCTTC.

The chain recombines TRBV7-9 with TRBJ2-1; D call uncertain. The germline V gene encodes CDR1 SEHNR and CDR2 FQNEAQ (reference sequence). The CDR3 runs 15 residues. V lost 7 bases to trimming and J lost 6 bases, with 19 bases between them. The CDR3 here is CASTSDPNESNEQFF. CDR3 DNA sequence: TGTGCCAGCACCAGCGACCCGAATGAGTCCAATGAGCAGTTCTTC.

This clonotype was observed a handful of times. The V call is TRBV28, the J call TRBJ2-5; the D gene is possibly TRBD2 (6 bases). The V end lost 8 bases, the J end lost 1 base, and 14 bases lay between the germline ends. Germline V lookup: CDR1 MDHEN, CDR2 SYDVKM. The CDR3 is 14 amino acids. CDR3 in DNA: TGTGCCAGCGGACCCGGGACTGCCCAAGAGACCCAGTACTTC. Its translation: CASGPGTAQETQYF.

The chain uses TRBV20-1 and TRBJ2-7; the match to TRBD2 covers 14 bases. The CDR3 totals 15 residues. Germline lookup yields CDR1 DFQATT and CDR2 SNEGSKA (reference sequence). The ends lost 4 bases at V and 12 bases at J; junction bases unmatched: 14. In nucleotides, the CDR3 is TGCAGTGCTACAAGACCGGGACTAGCGGGAGTCAGTCCGTACTTC. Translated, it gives CSATRPGLAGVSPYF.